The subject of this entry is one TCR beta chain. The target antigen is unknown. The data were taken from a study of shared clonotypes between healthy human individuals. For the study at large: Each donor contributed plates that comprised three CD4 naive, three CD4 memory, two CD8 naive and one CD8 memory. Study-wide results and limits: Rarefaction showed sorted-subset sequencing was incomplete despite large depth.

The method was immunoSEQ multiplex PCR; TCRdb's version includes in-frame clones alone and lacks a portion of them. Of fewer than 1.8 million clones listed, approximately 98.5% were seen once; the top ten hold approximately 0.4%. Germline CDR1 reads LNHNV; CDR2 reads YYDKDF (reference sequence). The CDR3 covers 15 residues. With 0 bases removed from V and 1 base from J, the gap between germline ends came to 9 bases. The V and J genes are TRBV15 and TRBJ1-1; possibly TRBD1 for D (5 bases). This sequence was found in a man aged 25 to 40 in good health. The specimen sequenced was naive CD4+ T cells sorted from blood. The sample's subset: CD45RA+ positively selected. The CDR3 DNA is TGTGCCACCAGCAGAGAAGGGGCAGCGAACACTGAAGCTTTCTTT. Protein: CATSREGAANTEAFF.